Presented here are 7 T cell receptor beta chains from one specimen sequenced in a study of cytomegalovirus exposure and HLA in healthy donors. The PCR contained 60 Vbeta and 13 Jbeta primers. Generated by immunoSEQ multiplex PCR, the TCRdb table keeps only in-frame clones and is missing some. The table includes fewer than 150,000 clones, around 74% detected once. Material for sequencing was PBMCs. These receptors were taken from a man aged 30 to 39 in good health and CMV-seronegative.

The chain has TRBV6-6 and TRBJ2-5; TRBD2 matches 7 bases. The germline V gene has CDR1 MNHNY and CDR2 SVGAGI (reference sequence). The CDR3 loop spans 16 amino acids. Losses at the gene ends were 3 bases for V and 1 base for J; bases not matched to a gene: 8. The CDR3 nucleotides are TGTGCCAGCAGTTATGGGCCTAGCGGTTTCCAAGAGACCCAGTACTTC. Protein product: CASSYGPSGFQETQYF.

The genes are TRBV4-3 and TRBJ2-7, with 10 bases identical to TRBD2. Germline V lookup: CDR1 LGHNA, CDR2 YSLEER. CDR3 length: 15 residues. Germline trimming cut 2 bases from V and 1 base from J; bases unmatched to any gene: 2. Here the CDR3 reads CASSQLAGESYEQYF. For the CDR3, the DNA is TGCGCCAGCAGCCAACTAGCGGGGGAGTCCTACGAGCAGTACTTC.

This rearrangement joins TRBV7-2 to TRBJ2-3, with 8 bases lining up with TRBD1. Germline CDR1 is SGHTA and CDR2 is FQGNSA. The CDR3 contains 15 residues. Losses at the gene ends were 4 bases for V and 3 bases for J; bases not matched to a gene: 6. CDR3 DNA: TGTGCCAGCAGCTCCGGACAGGGAAGAACAGATACGCAGTATTTT. Translated, it gives CASSSGQGRTDTQYF.

The chain employs TRBV19 and TRBJ2-3, with a possible D match to TRBD1 (5 bases). The germline V and J ends were trimmed by 6 bases and 0 bases, with 7 bases remaining between them. Germline V CDR1 and CDR2: LNHDA, SQIVND (reference sequence). The CDR3 loop spans 13 amino acids. The CDR3 nucleotides are TGTGCCAGTAGAAGACAGAGCACAGATACGCAGTATTTT. This translates into CASRRQSTDTQYF.

The chain has TRBV7-6 and TRBJ2-7; TRBD1 aligns across 7 bases. With V trimmed by 4 bases and J by 3 bases, 9 bases remained unmatched. The CDR3 contains 15 residues. Germline CDR1 and CDR2: SGHVS and FNYEAQ. The CDR3 coding sequence is TGTGCCAGCAGCTCATCACAGGGGTTTAGCTACGAGCAGTACTTC. Translating it yields CASSSSQGFSYEQYF.

The chain carries TRBV19 and TRBJ2-7; 9 bases are a match to TRBD2. The V and J ends lost 1 base and 2 bases, in that order; junction bases with no gene match: 3. The germline V gene encodes CDR1 LNHDA and CDR2 SQIVND (reference sequence). This CDR3 is built from 15 residues. The CDR3 spells CASSIGSGGTYEQYF. DNA of the CDR3: TGTGCCAGTAGTATAGGTAGCGGGGGAACCTACGAGCAGTACTTC. Filled out from reference TRBV19 and TRBJ2-7, the complete variable domain reads DGGITQSPKYLFRKEGQNVTLSCEQNLNHDAMYWYRQDPGQGLRLIYYSQIVNDFQKGDIAEGYSVSREKKESFPLTVTSAQKNPTAFYLCASSIGSGGTYEQYFGPGTRLTVT.

The chain joins TRBV10-3 to TRBJ2-3; 11 bases map to TRBD1. CDR1 and CDR2 (germline): ENHRY, SYGVKD. Unmatched junction bases numbered 4, after V lost 7 bases and J lost 4 bases. The CDR3 has 14 residues. The DNA for the CDR3 is TGTGCCATCATGAGGACAGGGGGCGCAGATACGCAGTATTTT. Its translation is CAIMRTGGADTQYF.